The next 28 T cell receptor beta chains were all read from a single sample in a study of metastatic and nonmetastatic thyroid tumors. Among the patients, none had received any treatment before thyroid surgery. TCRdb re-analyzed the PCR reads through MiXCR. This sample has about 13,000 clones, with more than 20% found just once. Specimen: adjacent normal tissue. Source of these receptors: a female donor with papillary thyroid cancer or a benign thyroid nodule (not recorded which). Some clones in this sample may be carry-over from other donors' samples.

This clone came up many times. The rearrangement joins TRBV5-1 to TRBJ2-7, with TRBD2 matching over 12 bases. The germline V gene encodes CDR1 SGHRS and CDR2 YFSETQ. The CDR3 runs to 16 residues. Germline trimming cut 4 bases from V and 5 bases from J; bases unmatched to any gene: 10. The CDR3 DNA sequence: TGCGCCAGCAGCACCCTAGCGGGAGGGCCAGGGAACGAGCAGTACTTC. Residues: CASSTLAGGPGNEQYF.

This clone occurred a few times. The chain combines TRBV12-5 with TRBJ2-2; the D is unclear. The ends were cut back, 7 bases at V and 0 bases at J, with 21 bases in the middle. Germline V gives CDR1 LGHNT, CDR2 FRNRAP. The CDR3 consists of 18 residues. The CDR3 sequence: CASAADQWGSTNTGELFF. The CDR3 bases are TGTGCTAGTGCCGCAGATCAATGGGGTAGCACGAACACCGGGGAGCTGTTTTTT.

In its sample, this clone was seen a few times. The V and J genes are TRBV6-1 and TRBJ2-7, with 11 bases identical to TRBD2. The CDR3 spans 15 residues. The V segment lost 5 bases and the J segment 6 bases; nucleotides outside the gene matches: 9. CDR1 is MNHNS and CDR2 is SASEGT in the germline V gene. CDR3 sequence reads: CASSPTSGLAGEQYF. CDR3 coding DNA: TGTGCCAGCAGTCCTACCAGTGGACTAGCGGGCGAGCAGTACTTC.

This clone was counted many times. The CDR3 is CASSEWGYGVLEKLFF. DNA for the CDR3: TGTGCCAGCAGTGAATGGGGTTACGGGGTTTTGGAAAAACTGTTTTTT. This sequence joins TRBV2 and TRBJ1-4; D is unclear. With 2 bases removed from V and 8 bases from J, the gap between germline ends came to 18 bases. The CDR3 covers 16 residues. The V gene's germline CDR1 is SNHLY and CDR2 FYNNEI.

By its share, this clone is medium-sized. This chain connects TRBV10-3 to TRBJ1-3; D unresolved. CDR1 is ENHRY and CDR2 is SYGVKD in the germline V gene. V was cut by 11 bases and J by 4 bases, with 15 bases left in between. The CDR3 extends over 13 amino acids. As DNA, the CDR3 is TGTGCCTCGGGGAGAGGAATAGGAAACACCATATATTTT. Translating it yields CASGRGIGNTIYF.

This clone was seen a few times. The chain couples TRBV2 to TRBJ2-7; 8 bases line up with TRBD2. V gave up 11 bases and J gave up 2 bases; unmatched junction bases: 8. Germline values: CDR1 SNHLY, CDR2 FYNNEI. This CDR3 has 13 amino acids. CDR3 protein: CAASGGRAYEQYF. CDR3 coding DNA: TGTGCCGCCTCGGGAGGGCGCGCCTACGAGCAGTACTTC.

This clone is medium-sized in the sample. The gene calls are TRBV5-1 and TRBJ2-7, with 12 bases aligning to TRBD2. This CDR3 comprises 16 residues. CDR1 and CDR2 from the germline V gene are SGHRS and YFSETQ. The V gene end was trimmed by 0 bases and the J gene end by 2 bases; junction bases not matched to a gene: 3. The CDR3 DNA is TGCGCCAGCAGCTTGGAGCTAGCGGGAGGGACCTACGAGCAGTACTTC. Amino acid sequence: CASSLELAGGTYEQYF. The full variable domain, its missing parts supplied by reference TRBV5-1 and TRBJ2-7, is KAGVTQTPRYLIKTRGQQVTLSCSPISGHRSVSWYQQTPGQGLQFLFEYFSETQRNKGNFPGRFSGRQFSNSRSEMNVSTLELGDSALYLCASSLELAGGTYEQYFGPGTRLTVT.

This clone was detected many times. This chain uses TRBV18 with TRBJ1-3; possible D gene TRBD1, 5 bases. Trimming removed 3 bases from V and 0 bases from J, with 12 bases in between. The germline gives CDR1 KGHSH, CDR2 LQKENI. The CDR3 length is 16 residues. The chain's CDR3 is CASSPYATGSGNTIYF. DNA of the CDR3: TGTGCCAGCTCACCTTATGCCACAGGCTCTGGAAACACCATATATTTT.

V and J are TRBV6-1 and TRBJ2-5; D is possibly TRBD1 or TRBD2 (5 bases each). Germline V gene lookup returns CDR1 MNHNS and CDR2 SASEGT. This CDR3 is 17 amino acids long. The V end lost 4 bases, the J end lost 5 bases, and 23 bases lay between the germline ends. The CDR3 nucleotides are TGTGCCAGCAGTGGGGGGATGCTGGGGCTTGGGCTGGAGACCCAGTACTTC. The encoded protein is CASSGGMLGLGLETQYF.

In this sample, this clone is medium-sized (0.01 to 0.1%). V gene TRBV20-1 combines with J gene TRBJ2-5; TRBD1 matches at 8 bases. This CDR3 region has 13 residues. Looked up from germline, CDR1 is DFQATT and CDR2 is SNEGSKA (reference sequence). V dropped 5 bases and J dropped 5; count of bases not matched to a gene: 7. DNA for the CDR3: TGCAGTGCTGATCCAGGGGGCGCGGAGACCCAGTACTTC. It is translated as CSADPGGAETQYF.

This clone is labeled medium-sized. As DNA, the CDR3 is TGTGCCAGCACCTACCGAGGACAGGGGGCGCAAGGCGGGGAGCTGTTTTTT. It encodes CASTYRGQGAQGGELFF. The chain recombines TRBV6-6 with TRBJ2-2; TRBD1 aligns across 11 bases. V trimming: 7 bases; J trimming: 7 bases; junction bases outside the gene matches: 14. The CDR3 length is 17 residues. CDR1 and CDR2 (germline): MNHNY, SVGAGI (reference sequence).

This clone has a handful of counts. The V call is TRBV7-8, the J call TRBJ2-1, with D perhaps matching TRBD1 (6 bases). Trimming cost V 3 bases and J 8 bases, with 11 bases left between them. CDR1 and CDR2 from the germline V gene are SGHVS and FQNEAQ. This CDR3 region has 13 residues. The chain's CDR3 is CASSLGARDEQFF. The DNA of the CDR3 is TGTGCCAGCAGCTTGGGGGCGCGAGATGAGCAGTTCTTC.

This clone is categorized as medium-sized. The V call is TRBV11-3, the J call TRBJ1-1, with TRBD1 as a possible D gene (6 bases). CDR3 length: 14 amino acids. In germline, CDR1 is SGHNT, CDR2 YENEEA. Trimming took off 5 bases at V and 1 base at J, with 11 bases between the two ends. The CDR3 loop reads CASSQTGTNTEAFF. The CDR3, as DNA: TGTGCCAGCAGCCAGACAGGAACGAACACTGAAGCTTTCTTT.

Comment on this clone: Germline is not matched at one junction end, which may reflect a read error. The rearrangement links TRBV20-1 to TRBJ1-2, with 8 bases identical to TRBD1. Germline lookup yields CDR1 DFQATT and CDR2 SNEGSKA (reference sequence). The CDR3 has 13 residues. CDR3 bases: TGCAGTTCCCCGGACAGGGCCAACTACGGCTACACCTTC. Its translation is CSSPDRANYGYTF.

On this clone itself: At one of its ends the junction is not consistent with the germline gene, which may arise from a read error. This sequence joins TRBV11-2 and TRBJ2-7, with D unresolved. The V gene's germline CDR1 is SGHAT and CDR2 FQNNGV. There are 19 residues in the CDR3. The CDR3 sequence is CANSPDLTVVPRSSYEQYF. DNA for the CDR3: TGTGCCAACAGCCCCGATCTGACGGTAGTGCCTCGGAGCTCCTACGAGCAGTACTTC.

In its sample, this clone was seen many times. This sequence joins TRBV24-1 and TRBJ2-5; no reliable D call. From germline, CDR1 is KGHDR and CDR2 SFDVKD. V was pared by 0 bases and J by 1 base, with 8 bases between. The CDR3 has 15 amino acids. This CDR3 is CATSDLGQSQETQYF. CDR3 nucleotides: TGTGCCACCAGTGATTTGGGGCAGAGCCAAGAGACCCAGTACTTC.

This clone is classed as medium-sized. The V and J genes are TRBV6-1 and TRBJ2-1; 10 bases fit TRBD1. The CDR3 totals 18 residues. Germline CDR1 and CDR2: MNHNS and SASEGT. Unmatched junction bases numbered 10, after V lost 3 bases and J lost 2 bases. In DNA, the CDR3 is TGTGCCAGCAGTGATGAGACAGGGGGCCCGAAAGCCTACAATGAGCAGTTCTTC. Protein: CASSDETGGPKAYNEQFF.

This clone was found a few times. CDR3 protein: CAISESPDTQYF. The CDR3 nucleotides read TGTGCCATCAGTGAGTCACCAGATACGCAGTATTTT. The V gene is TRBV10-3, the J gene TRBJ2-3; the D is unclear. The CDR3 is 12 residues long. In germline, CDR1 is ENHRY, CDR2 SYGVKD. V lost 0 bases to trimming and J lost 4 bases, with 2 bases between them.

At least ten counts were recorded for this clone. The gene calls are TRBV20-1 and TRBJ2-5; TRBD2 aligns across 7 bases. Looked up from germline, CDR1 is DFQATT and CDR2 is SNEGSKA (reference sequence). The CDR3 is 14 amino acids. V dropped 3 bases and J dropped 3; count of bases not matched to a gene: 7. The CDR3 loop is CSARLGLVEETQYF. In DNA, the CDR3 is TGCAGTGCTAGGCTCGGACTAGTCGAAGAGACCCAGTACTTC.

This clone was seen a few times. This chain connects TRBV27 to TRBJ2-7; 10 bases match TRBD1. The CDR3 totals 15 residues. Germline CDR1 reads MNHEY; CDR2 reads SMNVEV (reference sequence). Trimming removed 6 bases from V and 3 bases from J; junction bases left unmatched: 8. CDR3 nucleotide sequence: TGTGCCAGCAGCCCGACCGGGACAGGGGTCTACGAGCAGTACTTC. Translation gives CASSPTGTGVYEQYF.

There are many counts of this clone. The CDR3 protein is CASSPTSGLRYNEQFF. The CDR3 region has the DNA TGTGCCAGCAGCCCGACTAGCGGTCTACGGTACAATGAGCAGTTCTTC. V usage is TRBV3-1 and J usage is TRBJ2-1; TRBD2 matches at 9 bases. With 4 bases clipped from V and 4 bases from J, the junction kept 8 bases outside the gene matches. This CDR3 is 16 amino acids long. Looked up from germline, CDR1 is LGHDT and CDR2 is YNNKEL (reference sequence).

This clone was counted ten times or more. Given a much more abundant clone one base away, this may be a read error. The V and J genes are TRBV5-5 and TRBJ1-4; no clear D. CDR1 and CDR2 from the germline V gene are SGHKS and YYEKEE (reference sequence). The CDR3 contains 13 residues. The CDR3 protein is CASNLGPNERLFF. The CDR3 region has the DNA TGTGCCAGCAACCTCGGACCTAATGAAAGACTGTTTTTT.

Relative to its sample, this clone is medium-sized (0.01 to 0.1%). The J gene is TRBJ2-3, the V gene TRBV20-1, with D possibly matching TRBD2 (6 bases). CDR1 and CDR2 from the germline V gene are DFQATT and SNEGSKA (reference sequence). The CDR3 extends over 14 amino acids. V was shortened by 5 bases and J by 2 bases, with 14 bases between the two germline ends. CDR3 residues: CSALAESNTDTQYF. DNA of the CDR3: TGCAGTGCTTTAGCGGAGAGCAACACAGATACGCAGTATTTT.

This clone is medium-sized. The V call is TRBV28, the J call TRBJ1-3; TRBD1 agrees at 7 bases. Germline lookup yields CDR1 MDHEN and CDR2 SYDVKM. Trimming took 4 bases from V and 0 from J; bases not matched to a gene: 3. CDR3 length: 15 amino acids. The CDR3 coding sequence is TGTGCCAGCAGTTGGGGACAGATCTCTGGAAACACCATATATTTT. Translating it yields CASSWGQISGNTIYF. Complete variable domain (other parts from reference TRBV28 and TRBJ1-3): DVKVTQSSRYLVKRTGEKVFLECVQDMDHENMFWYRQDPGLGLRLIYFSYDVKMKEKGDIPEGYSVSREKKERFSLILESASTNQTSMYLCASSWGQISGNTIYFGEGSWLTVV.

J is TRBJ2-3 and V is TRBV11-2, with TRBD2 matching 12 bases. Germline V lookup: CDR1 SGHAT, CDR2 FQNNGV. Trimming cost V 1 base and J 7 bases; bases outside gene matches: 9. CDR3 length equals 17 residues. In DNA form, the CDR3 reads TGTGCCAGCAGCTTAGGTCCTAGCGGGAGGGCCGCGAATACGCAGTATTTT. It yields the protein CASSLGPSGRAANTQYF.

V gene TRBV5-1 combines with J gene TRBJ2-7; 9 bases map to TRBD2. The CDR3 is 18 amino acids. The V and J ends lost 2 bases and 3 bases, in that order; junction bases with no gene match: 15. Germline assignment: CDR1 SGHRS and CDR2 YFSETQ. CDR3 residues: CASSFTSARSGGNYEQYF. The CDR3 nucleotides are TGCGCCAGCAGCTTTACCTCGGCTAGGAGCGGGGGGAACTACGAGCAGTACTTC.

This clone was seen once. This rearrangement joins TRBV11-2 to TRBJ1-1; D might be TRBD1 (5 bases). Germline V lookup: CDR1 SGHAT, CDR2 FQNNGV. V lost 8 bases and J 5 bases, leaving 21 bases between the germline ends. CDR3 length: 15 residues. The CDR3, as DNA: TGTGCCAGCCTAGTGGCAGGCCGGGGGGTTACTGAAGCTTTCTTT. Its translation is CASLVAGRGVTEAFF.

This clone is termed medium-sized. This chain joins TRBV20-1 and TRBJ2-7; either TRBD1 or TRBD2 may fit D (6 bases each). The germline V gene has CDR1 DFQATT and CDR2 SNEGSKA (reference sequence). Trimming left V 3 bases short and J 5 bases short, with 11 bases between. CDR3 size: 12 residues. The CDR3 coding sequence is TGCAGTGCTAGGGTGGGGGGCAACGAGCAGTACTTC. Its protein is CSARVGGNEQYF.